Listed below are T cell receptor beta chains from one sample, sequenced in a study of T cells in localized non-small cell lung cancer. Produced via immunoSEQ multiplex PCR; TCRdb's table is partial and in-frame only. This table holds fewer than 1,500 clones, 35% to 45% found once. The material sequenced was lung tumor tissue, taken before any cancer treatment. These TCRs come from a male donor older than 55 with stage II squamous cell lung carcinoma. Each CDR3 is given with its conserved first and last residue. D genes are given only for firm matches. Where a row states a size, it is once, few, many or the class of an expanded clone; other rows omit it.

cdr3_nt	cdr3_aa	v_call	d_call	clone_size	j_call
TGTGCCACCAGCAGAGATCCAGGCCCAGGGGGAAACACCATATATTTT	CATSRDPGPGGNTIYF	TRBV15	NA	few	TRBJ1-3
TGCAGCGGGAAGCCGGGACCGACTTTGAACACTGAAGCTTTCTTT	CSGKPGPTLNTEAFF	TRBV29-1	NA	once	TRBJ1-1
TGTGCCAGCAGTTTAGCGCGAGGGTCCGCTTTCTTT	CASSLARGSAFF	TRBV9	NA	NA	TRBJ1-1
TGTGCCAGCAGCGTAGTCGGGACAGACTACAATGAGCAGTTCTTC	CASSVVGTDYNEQFF	TRBV9	TRBD1	medium-sized	TRBJ2-1
TGTGCCAAAGGGACAGTAAAGATGAACACTGAAGCTTTCTTT	CAKGTVKMNTEAFF	TRBV9	TRBD1	few	TRBJ1-1
TGCAGCGTTAGGCCTTCCGGTCCGGAGACCCAGTACTTC	CSVRPSGPETQYF	TRBV29-1	NA	NA	TRBJ2-5
TGTGCCAGCAGCTTGGGGGGTTTACTTTGGGGGTACGAGCAGTACTTC	CASSLGGLLWGYEQYF	TRBV7-6	NA	medium-sized	TRBJ2-7
TGTGCCAGCTCACCACAGAGAGTGAACACTGAAGCTTTCTTT	CASSPQRVNTEAFF	TRBV18	NA	few	TRBJ1-1
TGTGCCAGCAGCCTAACAGTGGCCCGGGAGACCCAGTACTTC	CASSLTVARETQYF	TRBV6-8	NA	NA	TRBJ2-5
TGCGCCAGCAGCTTTGGGACACTGAACACTGAAGCTTTCTTT	CASSFGTLNTEAFF	TRBV5-1	NA	NA	TRBJ1-1
TGTGCCAGCAGCTCCTTGACAGACAGCTACAATGAGCAGTTCTTC	CASSSLTDSYNEQFF	TRBV11-3	NA	NA	TRBJ2-1
TGTGCCAGCAGTTACCCGAGCAATCCCTACGAGCAGTACTTC	CASSYPSNPYEQYF	TRBV6-8	NA	medium-sized	TRBJ2-7
TGTGCCAGCAACCACGGGGGTTTCAATCAGCCCCAGCATTTT	CASNHGGFNQPQHF	TRBV14	NA	NA	TRBJ1-5
TGTGCCAGTAACCTGGACAGGGGGCATGAGCAGTTCTTC	CASNLDRGHEQFF	TRBV19	TRBD1	NA	TRBJ2-1
TGTGCCAGTAAATCGGGAGCGGGTGGCTACACCTTC	CASKSGAGGYTF	TRBV28	NA	once	TRBJ1-2
TGTGCCAGCAGCACTTGGGACGATCCCCAAGAGACCCAGTACTTC	CASSTWDDPQETQYF	TRBV14	NA	few	TRBJ2-5
TGTGCCAGCAGTCAGACATTCACCTACGAGCAGTACTTC	CASSQTFTYEQYF	TRBV6-8	NA	NA	TRBJ2-7
TGTGCCTGGCTCCGGTACAGGGTCTCCAGCTCTGGGGCCAACGTCCTGACTTTC	CAWLRYRVSSSGANVLTF	TRBV30	NA	NA	TRBJ2-6
TGTGCCAGCAGTTACTCTAACGGACCTTCCTACGAGCAGTACTTC	CASSYSNGPSYEQYF	TRBV6-8	NA	NA	TRBJ2-7
TGTGCCTGGAGTGGACTGGGTGGCCTCACTGAAGCTTTCTTT	CAWSGLGGLTEAFF	TRBV30	NA	NA	TRBJ1-1
TGTGCCAGCTCACCTACCGCACTTGGCTCTGGAAACACCATATATTTT	CASSPTALGSGNTIYF	TRBV18	NA	NA	TRBJ1-3
TGTGCCATCAGTGAGGAAGGATTATCCTACGAGCAGTACTTC	CAISEEGLSYEQYF	TRBV10-3	NA	few	TRBJ2-7
TGTGCCAGCAGTTTACCGGGACAGGGGAACACCGGGGAGCTGTTTTTT	CASSLPGQGNTGELFF	TRBV28	TRBD1	NA	TRBJ2-2
TGTGCCAGCAGACGAGATTCCGCTGAAGCTTTCTTT	CASRRDSAEAFF	TRBV6-8	NA	large	TRBJ1-1
TGTGCCTGGAGTGTACTTAAAGGACTAGCGGACGCCCGGTTCTTC	CAWSVLKGLADARFF	TRBV30	TRBD2	few	TRBJ2-1
TGTGCCAGCAGCCCGGACAGGGAAAGTCAGCCCCAGCATTTT	CASSPDRESQPQHF	TRBV9	TRBD1	NA	TRBJ1-5
TGTGCCAGCAGCTTCCGCACAGGGTTCACTGAAGCTTTCTTT	CASSFRTGFTEAFF	TRBV11-3	NA	NA	TRBJ1-1
TGCGCCAGCAGCCCCGGGGGACAGGGAACCCCCAATCAGCCCCAGCATTTT	CASSPGGQGTPNQPQHF	TRBV5-1	TRBD1	NA	TRBJ1-5
TGTGCCAGTAGTATTGCGGGGGCAGGGGCAGATACGCAGTATTTT	CASSIAGAGADTQYF	TRBV19	NA	NA	TRBJ2-3
TGTGCCTGGGGTGACTCCTGGGGAACTGAAGCTTTCTTT	CAWGDSWGTEAFF	TRBV30	NA	NA	TRBJ1-1
TGTGCCAGCTCACCGGCGGGGGGCCCTCAGGAGCAGTATTTT	CASSPAGGPQEQYF	TRBV18	TRBD2	NA	TRBJ2-3
TGTGCCAACTCACGAACAGGGTCAACCACTGAAGCTTTCTTT	CANSRTGSTTEAFF	TRBV18	NA	NA	TRBJ1-1
TGTGCCTGGAGGCCCCTGCCGGGAGAGCAGTACTTC	CAWRPLPGEQYF	TRBV30	NA	NA	TRBJ2-7
TGTGCCAGTAACGGGGTGCCCCAGGGAAGTCAGCCCCAGCATTTT	CASNGVPQGSQPQHF	TRBV19	NA	NA	TRBJ1-5
TGTGCCAGCAGCTTAGATCCGGGGCCCTACGAGCAGTACTTC	CASSLDPGPYEQYF	TRBV11-3	NA	medium-sized	TRBJ2-7
TGCGCCAGCAGTGAGTCGGGGGGCGGGAGAGAGACCCAGTACTTC	CASSESGGGRETQYF	TRBV10-2	NA	NA	TRBJ2-5